This T cell receptor (beta chain) was captured in a study of CD8 T cells in ankylosing spondylitis. In TCRdb, the 5' RACE reads were re-called with MiXCR into one record per CDR3 protein. The data show roughly 180,000 distinct CDR3 sequences, 9.8% seen once. The CDR3 covers 16 residues. The germline V and J ends were trimmed by 1 base and 5 bases, with 17 bases remaining between them. This receptor was identified in a female donor with ankylosing spondylitis or in good health (not recorded which). Sequencing used blood, either unsorted or a sorted T cell fraction (not recorded which). V usage is TRBV12-3 or TRBV12-4 and J usage is TRBJ2-5; possible D gene TRBD1, 6 bases. The DNA of the CDR3 is TGTGCCAGCAGTTTAGAAGGCAGGGGCGCAGGGGAGACCCAGTACTTC. Its protein is CASSLEGRGAGETQYF.